The 12 T cell receptor beta chains listed next were all sequenced from one sample in a study of neurological immune-mediated disorders. TCRdb used MiXCR to reprocess the 5' RACE reads, holding one entry per CDR3 protein. The sample contains about 30,000 distinct CDR3 sequences, under 6.5% of which appear only once. The sequencing sample was made of CD4+ T cells from blood. The receptor source for this set is a woman between 50 and 59 years old in good health.

This clonotype was detected many times. V usage is TRBV7-2 and J usage is TRBJ2-7; TRBD1 agrees at 10 bases. CDR3 length: 16 residues. Germline V gives CDR1 SGHTA, CDR2 FQGNSA. After removal of 5 bases from V and 2 bases from J, the junction contained 9 bases not matched to a gene. This CDR3 reads CASSARQGALTYEQYF. CDR3 DNA sequence: TGTGCCAGCAGCGCGAGACAGGGGGCTCTCACCTACGAGCAGTACTTC.

Ten or more counts support this clonotype. The chain combines TRBV10-3 with TRBJ2-6; D unclear. This CDR3 region has 17 residues. Germline V gene lookup returns CDR1 ENHRY and CDR2 SYGVKD. Trimming removed 5 bases from V and 0 bases from J, with 14 bases in between. As DNA, the CDR3 is TGTGCCATCAGTCTCCAACGCCAAACCTCTGGGGCCAACGTCCTGACTTTC. This codes for CAISLQRQTSGANVLTF.

This clonotype was observed many times. V gene TRBV5-6 combines with J gene TRBJ1-1; D ambiguous. Germline CDR1 SGHDT, CDR2 YYEEEE. CDR3 size: 13 residues. V gave up 1 base and J gave up 4 bases, with 8 bases separating them. This CDR3 reads CASSLTYVTEAFF. Written as DNA, the CDR3 is TGTGCCAGCAGCTTGACATACGTCACTGAAGCTTTCTTT.

This clonotype was seen repeatedly, ten times or more. The V call is TRBV5-1, the J call TRBJ2-3, with D tentatively TRBD1 (5 bases). Germline lookup yields CDR1 SGHRS and CDR2 YFSETQ. The CDR3 totals 14 residues. V lost 3 bases, J lost 5 bases, and 13 bases lay in between. CDR3 coding DNA: TGCGCCAGCAGCTGGCGGACAAGGCAAGATACGCAGTATTTT. Amino acid sequence: CASSWRTRQDTQYF.

This clonotype was recorded many times. The chain is built from TRBV7-2 and TRBJ1-4; TRBD1 matches at 7 bases. CDR3 size: 17 residues. CDR1 is SGHTA and CDR2 is FQGNSA in the germline V gene. V lost 2 bases to trimming and J lost 3 bases; unmatched junction nucleotides: 9. The CDR3 nucleotides are TGTGCCAGCAGCTTATACGGCAGGGGGGCCTCTAATGAAAAACTGTTTTTT. This sequence encodes CASSLYGRGASNEKLFF.

This clonotype occurred many times. This sequence joins TRBV28 and TRBJ2-1; no clear D gene. Per germline, CDR1 MDHEN and CDR2 SYDVKM. CDR3 length equals 12 residues. V lost 7 bases and J 4 bases, leaving 8 bases between the germline ends. The CDR3 loop reads CASTPSYNEQFF. The CDR3 DNA is TGTGCCAGCACCCCCTCTTACAATGAGCAGTTCTTC.

This clonotype appeared many times. The chain is built from TRBV13 and TRBJ2-1, with 9 bases that match TRBD2. V gave up 1 base and J gave up 5 bases; unmatched junction bases: 9. The CDR3 extends over 17 amino acids. CDR1 PRHDT and CDR2 FYEKMQ come from the germline V gene (reference sequence). CDR3 region: CASSLDHLAGFHNEQFF. CDR3 nucleotide sequence: TGTGCCAGCAGCTTAGACCATCTAGCGGGATTTCACAATGAGCAGTTCTTC.

This clonotype was detected many times. The rearrangement joins TRBV20-1 to TRBJ2-1, with D possibly TRBD1 on 5 matching bases. Germline V gene data show CDR1 as DFQATT and CDR2 as SNEGSKA (reference sequence). This CDR3 is 14 amino acids long. The V and J ends lost 5 bases and 6 bases respectively, with 17 bases between them. This CDR3 reads CSAGRQGRTNEQFF. CDR3 DNA: TGCAGTGCTGGCAGGCAGGGTAGGACCAATGAGCAGTTCTTC.

This clonotype was seen repeatedly, ten times or more. The J gene is TRBJ1-1, the V gene TRBV18, with a tentative D call TRBD1 (5 bases). The CDR3 consists of 15 residues. Germline loops: CDR1 KGHSH, CDR2 LQKENI. The V end was cut by 0 bases, the J end by 1 base, with 9 bases between. CDR3 residues: CASSPPAGKNTEAFF. CDR3 sequence (DNA): TGTGCCAGCTCACCACCCGCAGGGAAGAACACTGAAGCTTTCTTT.

At least ten counts were recorded for this clonotype. The J gene is TRBJ1-2, the V gene TRBV3-1, with 8 bases that match TRBD1. The trim removed 3 bases at V and 6 bases at J, leaving 12 bases unmatched. Germline V lookup: CDR1 LGHDT, CDR2 YNNKEL (reference sequence). This CDR3 is built from 16 residues. The CDR3 reads CASSQFSQGARNGYTF. CDR3 nucleotide sequence: TGTGCCAGCAGCCAGTTCTCCCAGGGGGCTCGGAATGGCTACACCTTC.

This clonotype was found many times. The J gene is TRBJ1-6, the V gene TRBV5-5; TRBD1 agrees at 7 bases. Germline V gene sequence: CDR1 SGHKS, CDR2 YYEKEE (reference sequence). With V trimmed by 3 bases and J by 10 bases, 19 bases remained unmatched. This CDR3 has 18 amino acids. The CDR3 DNA sequence: TGTGCCAGCAGCTCCCTAGTCTCCGACAGGGTGGTAATGTCACCCCTCCACTTT. Its protein is CASSSLVSDRVVMSPLHF. The entire variable domain, with the rest obtained from reference TRBV5-5 and TRBJ1-6, is as follows: DAGVTQSPTHLIKTRGQQVTLRCSPISGHKSVSWYQQVLGQGPQFIFQYYEKEERGRGNFPDRFSARQFPNYSSELNVNALLLGDSALYLCASSSLVSDRVVMSPLHFGNGTRLTVT.

This clonotype was seen ten or more times. The gene calls are TRBV5-1 and TRBJ2-1, with 11 nucleotides matching TRBD2. The V gene's germline CDR1 is SGHRS and CDR2 YFSETQ. There are 16 residues in the CDR3. Trimming removed 2 bases from V and 4 bases from J; junction bases left unmatched: 5. The DNA for the CDR3 is TGCGCCAGCAGCTTATCCGGGACTAGCGGTTACAATGAGCAGTTCTTC. This sequence encodes CASSLSGTSGYNEQFF.